This T cell receptor beta chain was documented in a study of T cell changes during pregnancy in multiple sclerosis (dated by TCRdb to about 2019). Regarding the complete study: In women with multiple sclerosis, the researchers looked at how the T cell repertoire shifted as pregnancy progressed.

The germline V gene supplies CDR1 SGHVS and CDR2 FNYEAQ. V is trimmed back by 3 bases and J by 6 bases, and the junction contains 11 bases that no gene match accounts for. Taken from cysteine to phenylalanine, the CDR3 has 17 residues. The CDR3 DNA has 51 bases and is translated from base 1. Library method: the immunoSEQ multiplex PCR assay. TCRdb holds this immuneACCESS table with in-frame rearrangements only. Some clones are missing; in checked studies, unresolved V genes explain under half, and the rest has no known cause. The table for this sample lists under 100,000 clones; approximately 94% of them were counted only once. Of the sample, over 2% falls within the top ten clones. Comment on this clone: Its antigen has not been determined. No much larger clonotype is one base removed from it; base qualities were not supplied.

This TCR was recovered from a female donor with multiple sclerosis, enrolled in a pregnancy study. This material consisted of peripheral blood, taken in the third trimester of pregnancy. This receptor chain uses TRBV7-6 and TRBJ2-1, with 10 bases in between that match TRBD2. This receptor carries the CDR3 CASSLTKRGGAFNEQFF. The sequence in DNA is TGTGCCAGCAGCTTGACTAAGCGGGGGGGCGCTTTCAATGAGCAGTTCTTC.